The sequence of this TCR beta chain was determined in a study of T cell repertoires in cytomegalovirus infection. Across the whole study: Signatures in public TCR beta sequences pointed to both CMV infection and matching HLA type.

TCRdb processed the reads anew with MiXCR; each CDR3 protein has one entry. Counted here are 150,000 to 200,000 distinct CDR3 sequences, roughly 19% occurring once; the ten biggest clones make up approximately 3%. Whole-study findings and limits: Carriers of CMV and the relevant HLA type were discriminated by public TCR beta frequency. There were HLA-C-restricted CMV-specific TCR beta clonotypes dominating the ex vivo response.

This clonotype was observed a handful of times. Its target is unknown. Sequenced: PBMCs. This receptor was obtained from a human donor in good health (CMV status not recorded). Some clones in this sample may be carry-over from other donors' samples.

CDR3 sequence reads: CASSPSGGPETQYF. In nucleotides, the CDR3 is TGTGCCAGCAGTCCTTCGGGAGGGCCTGAGACCCAGTACTTC. J is TRBJ2-5 and V is TRBV28; 8 bases are a match to TRBD2. The CDR3 contains 14 residues. Germline CDR1 and CDR2: MDHEN and SYDVKM. V dropped 5 bases and J dropped 5; count of bases not matched to a gene: 7.